This entry describes one T cell receptor (beta chain). The data were produced by immunoSEQ multiplex PCR, yet TCRdb's version contains in-frame clones alone and is incomplete. The repertoire holds 120,000 to 150,000 clones, with 91% as singletons. These data originate in a study of control samples from healthy donors and cancer patients. The sequence was obtained from a man under 40 in good health. Sequencing was done on a sample of blood.

The CDR3 region has the DNA TGTGCCAGCAGCGTAGCCTCCGACAGGGGAGAAGCTTTCTTT. It specifies CASSVASDRGEAFF. The chain carries TRBV9 and TRBJ1-1; TRBD1 matches 8 bases. Germline values: CDR1 SGDLS, CDR2 YYNGEE. The CDR3 is 14 amino acids. After removal of 0 bases from V and 8 bases from J, the junction contained 6 bases not matched to a gene.